Listed below are T cell receptor beta chains from one sample, sequenced in a study of blood T cell repertoires in COVID-19. Measured with immunoSEQ multiplex PCR; TCRdb has only the in-frame clones, and not every one. The table includes about 210,000 clones, 83% detected once. The sequenced sample was peripheral blood. These receptors originate from a man between 50 and 59 years old with active or convalescent COVID-19. CDR3s include the opening cysteine and the closing phenylalanine or tryptophan. Fields, in order: V gene, clone size, D gene, CDR3 length, J gene, CDR3 protein, CDR3 DNA. The D gene is left open where the match is weak. Clone sizes are given selectively: once, few, many, or a class where the clone is expanded.

v_gene: TRBV27
abundance: -
d_gene: TRBD1
len: 15
j_gene: TRBJ1-5
CDR3aa: CASSPRDRPNQPQHF
CDR3nt: TGTGCCAGCAGTCCCCGGGACAGACCCAATCAGCCCCAGCATTTT

v_gene: TRBV11-2
abundance: -
d_gene: -
len: 15
j_gene: TRBJ2-1
CDR3aa: CASSYTGTSYNEQFF
CDR3nt: TGTGCCAGCAGCTATACAGGTACCTCCTACAATGAGCAGTTCTTC

v_gene: TRBV28
abundance: -
d_gene: -
len: 16
j_gene: TRBJ1-2
CDR3aa: CASSPLNNPQGYGYTF
CDR3nt: TGTGCCAGCAGTCCTCTAAACAACCCCCAGGGATATGGCTACACCTTC

v_gene: TRBV10-3
abundance: -
d_gene: TRBD1
len: 14
j_gene: TRBJ1-1
CDR3aa: CAISEKGANSEAFF
CDR3nt: TGTGCCATCAGTGAGAAGGGGGCAAACTCTGAAGCTTTCTTT

v_gene: TRBV5-1
abundance: -
d_gene: -
len: 15
j_gene: TRBJ1-4
CDR3aa: CASSLGASINEKLFF
CDR3nt: TGCGCCAGCAGCTTGGGGGCCAGTATTAATGAAAAACTGTTTTTT

v_gene: TRBV19
abundance: many
d_gene: TRBD1
len: 16
j_gene: TRBJ1-5
CDR3aa: CASITGTGISNQPQHF
CDR3nt: TGTGCCAGTATTACAGGGACAGGGATCAGCAATCAGCCCCAGCATTTT

v_gene: TRBV7-2
abundance: -
d_gene: -
len: 13
j_gene: TRBJ1-1
CDR3aa: CASSPTGNTEAFF
CDR3nt: TGTGCCAGCAGTCCTACAGGGAACACTGAAGCTTTCTTT

v_gene: TRBV2
abundance: -
d_gene: -
len: 13
j_gene: TRBJ1-4
CDR3aa: CASSGQGHEKLFF
CDR3nt: TGTGCCAGCAGTGGACAAGGCCATGAAAAACTGTTTTTT

v_gene: TRBV3-1/TRBV3-2
abundance: -
d_gene: TRBD2
len: 14
j_gene: TRBJ2-3
CDR3aa: CASSQASGGHTQYF
CDR3nt: TGTGCCAGCAGCCAAGCTAGCGGGGGCCATACGCAGTATTTT

v_gene: TRBV19
abundance: few
d_gene: -
len: 15
j_gene: TRBJ2-1
CDR3aa: CASTLTGLSYNEQFF
CDR3nt: TGTGCCAGTACCCTGACAGGATTATCCTACAATGAGCAGTTCTTC

v_gene: TRBV11-2
abundance: once
d_gene: TRBD2
len: 19
j_gene: TRBJ2-3
CDR3aa: CASSPKRGSLLVGTDTQYF
CDR3nt: TGTGCCAGCAGCCCCAAGCGGGGGAGTCTCCTCGTGGGCACAGATACGCAGTATTTT

v_gene: TRBV15
abundance: -
d_gene: -
len: 14
j_gene: TRBJ1-1
CDR3aa: CATSRDPTNTEAFF
CDR3nt: TGTGCCACCAGCAGAGATCCTACGAACACTGAAGCTTTCTTT

v_gene: TRBV5-1
abundance: -
d_gene: TRBD2
len: 16
j_gene: TRBJ2-5
CDR3aa: CASSRLTSGMGETQYF
CDR3nt: TGCGCCAGCAGCCGACTGACTAGCGGGATGGGAGAGACCCAGTACTTC

v_gene: TRBV27
abundance: -
d_gene: -
len: 15
j_gene: TRBJ2-7
CDR3aa: CASSFGKGVSYEQYF
CDR3nt: TGTGCCAGCAGTTTCGGTAAGGGGGTCTCCTACGAGCAGTACTTC

v_gene: TRBV5-1
abundance: -
d_gene: TRBD1
len: 15
j_gene: TRBJ2-7
CDR3aa: CASRVTGAPTDEQYF
CDR3nt: TGCGCCAGCAGAGTCACAGGGGCCCCGACCGACGAGCAGTACTTC

v_gene: TRBV5-1
abundance: -
d_gene: TRBD2
len: 19
j_gene: TRBJ2-3
CDR3aa: CASSSGLAGGKKSTDTQYF
CDR3nt: TGCGCCAGCAGCTCCGGACTAGCGGGGGGGAAAAAAAGCACAGATACGCAGTATTTT

v_gene: TRBV9
abundance: -
d_gene: -
len: 14
j_gene: TRBJ2-2
CDR3aa: CASTPRGNTGELFF
CDR3nt: TGTGCCAGCACCCCCCGGGGGAACACCGGGGAGCTGTTTTTT

v_gene: TRBV19
abundance: -
d_gene: -
len: 14
j_gene: TRBJ1-1
CDR3aa: CASSIAGANTEAFF
CDR3nt: TGTGCCAGTAGTATCGCGGGGGCAAACACTGAAGCTTTCTTT

v_gene: TRBV5-5
abundance: -
d_gene: -
len: 16
j_gene: TRBJ2-1
CDR3aa: CASSLVGATSYNEQFF
CDR3nt: TGTGCCAGCAGCTTGGTGGGGGCAACCTCCTACAATGAGCAGTTCTTC

v_gene: TRBV5-6
abundance: once
d_gene: TRBD1
len: 17
j_gene: TRBJ1-2
CDR3aa: CASSLGSRDRVGYGYTF
CDR3nt: TGTGCCAGCAGCTTGGGGTCGAGGGACAGGGTTGGGTATGGCTACACCTTC

v_gene: TRBV28
abundance: once
d_gene: -
len: 17
j_gene: TRBJ2-7
CDR3aa: CASSPSSSSFYPNEQYF
CDR3nt: TGTGCCAGCAGTCCCTCGTCCTCATCCTTCTATCCCAACGAGCAGTACTTC

v_gene: TRBV5-1
abundance: -
d_gene: -
len: 15
j_gene: TRBJ1-1
CDR3aa: CASSLDGQGWTEAFF
CDR3nt: TGCGCCAGCAGCTTGGATGGGCAGGGGTGGACTGAAGCTTTCTTT

v_gene: TRBV27
abundance: once
d_gene: TRBD1
len: 14
j_gene: TRBJ2-7
CDR3aa: CASSLAQGVSEQYF
CDR3nt: TGTGCCAGCAGTTTGGCACAGGGGGTTTCCGAGCAGTACTTC

v_gene: TRBV4-1
abundance: few
d_gene: -
len: 15
j_gene: TRBJ2-1
CDR3aa: CASSQEGYPSDEQFF
CDR3nt: TGCGCCAGCAGCCAAGAGGGCTACCCCTCCGATGAGCAGTTCTTC

v_gene: TRBV24-1
abundance: -
d_gene: -
len: 14
j_gene: TRBJ2-5
CDR3aa: CATSDGLLQETQYF
CDR3nt: TGTGCCACCAGTGATGGACTATTGCAAGAGACCCAGTACTTC

v_gene: TRBV28
abundance: -
d_gene: -
len: 15
j_gene: TRBJ2-1
CDR3aa: CASSSGGEAYNEQFF
CDR3nt: TGTGCCAGCAGTTCCGGCGGTGAGGCGTACAATGAGCAGTTCTTC

v_gene: TRBV27
abundance: -
d_gene: -
len: 16
j_gene: TRBJ2-2
CDR3aa: CASTSPAGAQTGELFF
CDR3nt: TGTGCCAGCACCTCGCCTGCAGGGGCGCAGACCGGGGAGCTGTTTTTT

v_gene: TRBV5-6
abundance: -
d_gene: TRBD2
len: 16
j_gene: TRBJ2-7
CDR3aa: CASSPGGLADFYEQYF
CDR3nt: TGTGCCAGCAGCCCCGGGGGACTAGCGGATTTCTACGAGCAGTACTTC

v_gene: TRBV6-1
abundance: -
d_gene: -
len: 13
j_gene: TRBJ1-1
CDR3aa: CASRLGGVGEAFF
CDR3nt: TGTGCCAGCAGGCTCGGGGGGGTAGGTGAAGCTTTCTTT

v_gene: TRBV5-1
abundance: -
d_gene: TRBD1
len: 17
j_gene: TRBJ1-2
CDR3aa: CASSPGTGRPSGSGYTF
CDR3nt: TGCGCCAGCAGCCCGGGGACAGGCCGCCCCTCCGGGAGTGGCTACACCTTC

v_gene: TRBV2
abundance: -
d_gene: -
len: 13
j_gene: TRBJ2-7
CDR3aa: CASSRGIPYEQYF
CDR3nt: TGTGCCAGCAGCAGGGGAATCCCCTACGAGCAGTACTTC

v_gene: TRBV15
abundance: -
d_gene: -
len: 16
j_gene: TRBJ1-3
CDR3aa: CATSREHTSSGNTIYF
CDR3nt: TGTGCCACCAGCAGAGAGCACACCTCCTCTGGAAACACCATATATTTT

v_gene: TRBV29-1
abundance: -
d_gene: -
len: 14
j_gene: TRBJ2-2
CDR3aa: CSAYRDYDTGELFF
CDR3nt: TGCAGCGCTTACAGGGATTACGACACCGGGGAGCTGTTTTTT

v_gene: TRBV10-3
abundance: -
d_gene: TRBD1
len: 14
j_gene: TRBJ1-2
CDR3aa: CAISPDRDSYGYTF
CDR3nt: TGTGCCATCAGCCCGGACAGGGACTCATATGGCTACACCTTC

v_gene: TRBV2
abundance: many
d_gene: TRBD1
len: 17
j_gene: TRBJ2-5
CDR3aa: CASRSKRDRGLPETQYF
CDR3nt: TGTGCCAGCCGCTCTAAACGTGACAGGGGGCTCCCAGAGACCCAGTACTTC

v_gene: TRBV11-2
abundance: -
d_gene: TRBD1
len: 15
j_gene: TRBJ1-1
CDR3aa: CASSRRTGLNTEAFF
CDR3nt: TGTGCCAGCAGCCGGCGGACAGGTTTGAACACTGAAGCTTTCTTT

v_gene: TRBV28
abundance: few
d_gene: -
len: 16
j_gene: TRBJ1-6
CDR3aa: CASSLRGGPPNSPLHF
CDR3nt: TGTGCCAGCAGTTTAAGGGGAGGGCCCCCGAATTCACCCCTCCACTTT

v_gene: TRBV28
abundance: -
d_gene: TRBD1
len: 16
j_gene: TRBJ1-6
CDR3aa: CASTRGGGTIRTPLHF
CDR3nt: TGTGCCAGCACCCGAGGGGGCGGGACAATTCGTACACCCCTCCACTTT

v_gene: TRBV6-2/TRBV6-3
abundance: -
d_gene: TRBD1
len: 13
j_gene: TRBJ1-2
CDR3aa: CASSLGQGGGYTF
CDR3nt: TGTGCCAGCAGTCTTGGACAGGGCGGTGGCTACACCTTC

v_gene: TRBV7-9
abundance: -
d_gene: -
len: 12
j_gene: TRBJ2-7
CDR3aa: CASSFSLYEQYF
CDR3nt: TGTGCCAGCAGCTTCTCACTTTACGAGCAGTACTTC

v_gene: TRBV6-2/TRBV6-3
abundance: once
d_gene: TRBD1
len: 14
j_gene: TRBJ2-3
CDR3aa: CASNPLTGTDTQYF
CDR3nt: TGTGCCAGCAACCCCCTGACAGGGACAGATACGCAGTATTTT

v_gene: TRBV20-1
abundance: -
d_gene: -
len: 11
j_gene: TRBJ2-3
CDR3aa: CSADGVNTQYF
CDR3nt: TGCAGTGCTGACGGGGTAAATACGCAGTATTTT

v_gene: TRBV7-2
abundance: -
d_gene: -
len: 13
j_gene: TRBJ2-7
CDR3aa: CASSRRDFYEQYF
CDR3nt: TGTGCCAGCAGCCGACGCGACTTCTACGAGCAGTACTTC